This T cell receptor beta chain was sequenced for a study of cytomegalovirus exposure and HLA in healthy donors. Researchers ran the PCR with 60 Vbeta and 13 Jbeta primers. Assay: immunoSEQ multiplex PCR; the TCRdb copy retains only in-frame clones and omits some. The sample gives about 120,000 clones, 79% of which show up once; about 2% is in the top ten. The CDR3 runs 15 residues. Germline CDR1 is MDHEN and CDR2 is SYDVKM. V shed 3 bases, J shed 9 bases, and the junction held 12 bases outside the gene matches. The clonotype originates from a young man in good health and CMV-seronegative. The V call is TRBV28, the J call TRBJ2-7; 9 positions match TRBD2. Specimen: PBMCs. DNA of the CDR3: TGTGCCAGCAGTTTGGGTACTAGCGGGTGGTGGCCGCAGTACTTC. Encoded protein: CASSLGTSGWWPQYF.